The 18 T cell receptor beta chains below all came from one sample that was sequenced in a study of cytomegalovirus exposure and HLA in healthy donors. The study ran its PCR with 60 Vbeta and 13 Jbeta primers. TCRdb's copy holds only in-frame clones and misses some; the assay was immunoSEQ multiplex PCR. The sample table includes about 70,000 clones. Source material: PBMCs. The receptors originated from a female donor in good health and CMV-seropositive.

CDR3 DNA sequence: TGCGCCAGCAGCTTGGGGACAGGTATCTACGAGCAGTACTTC. Translated, it gives CASSLGTGIYEQYF. The genes are TRBV5-1 and TRBJ2-7; 7 nucleotides agree with TRBD1. The ends lost 0 bases at V and 3 bases at J; junction bases unmatched: 3. Per the germline V gene, CDR1 is SGHRS and CDR2 is YFSETQ. CDR3 length equals 14 residues.

V is TRBV29-1 and J is TRBJ1-1, with D possibly being TRBD1 (6 bases). Germline CDR1 and CDR2: SQVTM and ANQGSEA. The CDR3 extends over 15 amino acids. V shed 7 bases and J shed 3 bases, with 21 bases lying between them. CDR3 protein: CSALLLETGHTEAFF. Written as DNA, the CDR3 is TGCAGCGCCCTACTCCTTGAGACAGGACACACTGAAGCTTTCTTT.

The rearrangement joins TRBV18 to TRBJ1-2; possible D gene TRBD1, 6 bases. CDR3 length: 15 residues. Trimming took 3 bases from V and 6 from J, leaving 17 bases between them. CDR1 is KGHSH, CDR2 LQKENI, per germline. The CDR3 DNA is TGTGCCAGCTCACCCGGCGACAGGCCCTTACATGGCTACACCTTC. Protein sequence: CASSPGDRPLHGYTF.

J is TRBJ1-2 and V is TRBV4-1, with D possibly TRBD1 on 6 matching bases. The V gene lost 4 bases and the J gene lost 4 bases, with 10 bases spanning the gap. The CDR3 has 13 residues. Germline loops: CDR1 MGHRA, CDR2 YSYEKL. CDR3 nucleotides: TGCGCCAGCAGCCGGGGGCTGGCCTATGGCTACACCTTC. This gives the protein CASSRGLAYGYTF.

The chain links TRBV18 to TRBJ2-2, with 14 positions matching TRBD2. V was pared by 0 bases and J by 5 bases, with 5 bases of the junction left unmatched. The CDR3 is 18 amino acids. The V gene's germline CDR1 is KGHSH and CDR2 LQKENI. The CDR3 DNA is TGTGCCAGCTCACCACCGGGACTAGCGGGAGAAGGGACCGGGGAGCTGTTTTTT. It encodes CASSPPGLAGEGTGELFF.

The chain has TRBV6-4 and TRBJ2-2; 8 bases agree with TRBD1. V trimming: 4 bases; J trimming: 1 base; junction bases outside the gene matches: 2. Per the germline V gene, CDR1 is MRHNA and CDR2 is SNTAGT. The CDR3 extends over 15 amino acids. The CDR3 protein is CASSAGQGNTGELFF. DNA for the CDR3: TGTGCCAGCAGTGCCGGACAGGGGAACACCGGGGAGCTGTTTTTT.

The chain combines TRBV6-1 with TRBJ2-7; 7 bases match TRBD1. This CDR3 comprises 15 residues. Trimming cost V 6 bases and J 2 bases; bases outside gene matches: 10. Germline CDR1 MNHNS, CDR2 SASEGT. The CDR3 reads CASRAGTARAYEQYF. CDR3 coding DNA: TGTGCCAGCAGGGCAGGGACAGCACGCGCCTACGAGCAGTACTTC.

The chain combines TRBV25-1 with TRBJ1-2; 10 nucleotides match TRBD1. Germline loops: CDR1 MGHDK, CDR2 SYGVNS. V lost 3 bases and J lost 7; bases outside the gene matches: 8. There are 15 residues in the CDR3. CDR3 sequence: CASSDRGQGLAGYTF. The CDR3 DNA follows: TGTGCCAGCAGTGATCGGGGACAGGGGTTGGCTGGCTACACCTTC.

This sequence joins TRBV7-2 and TRBJ1-2; D gene uncertain. Per the germline V gene, CDR1 is SGHTA and CDR2 is FQGNSA. The CDR3 runs 13 residues. V lost 2 bases, J lost 4 bases, and 8 bases lay in between. The CDR3 reads CASSLTQIYGYTF. The CDR3 DNA sequence: TGTGCCAGCAGCTTAACGCAGATCTATGGCTACACCTTC.

The gene calls are TRBV25-1 and TRBJ1-2; D is uncertain. V was pared by 3 bases and J by 8 bases, with 10 bases between. This CDR3 has 12 amino acids. CDR1 MGHDK and CDR2 SYGVNS come from the germline V gene. The CDR3 DNA reads as TGTGCCAGCAGTGATAGTCGGAGCGGCTACACCTTC. Translation: CASSDSRSGYTF.

V gene TRBV9 combines with J gene TRBJ2-3; 8 bases map to TRBD2. The CDR3 is made up of 15 amino acids. V lost 2 bases and J lost 2; bases outside the gene matches: 4. Germline CDR1 SGDLS, CDR2 YYNGEE. The CDR3 DNA follows: TGTGCCAGCAGCGTCGGGGGGGGGCTCACAGATACGCAGTATTTT. Protein sequence: CASSVGGGLTDTQYF.

This chain joins TRBV27 and TRBJ1-4; weak D call: TRBD1 (5 bases). V dropped 5 bases and J dropped 2 bases, with 12 bases sitting between them. CDR1 MNHEY and CDR2 SMNVEV come from the germline V gene (reference sequence). This CDR3 region has 15 residues. The CDR3 region is CASSRGWRTNEKLFF. For the CDR3, the DNA is TGTGCCAGCAGTCGGGGGTGGCGGACTAATGAAAAACTGTTTTTT.

The CDR3 sequence is CASSLAGGNQPQHF. DNA for the CDR3: TGTGCCAGCAGCTTAGCGGGAGGCAATCAGCCCCAGCATTTT. The chain carries TRBV11-2 and TRBJ1-5; D is unresolved. The CDR3 contains 14 residues. V lost 1 base to trimming and J lost 2 bases, with 6 bases between them. CDR1 and CDR2 (germline): SGHAT, FQNNGV.

V usage is TRBV28 and J usage is TRBJ2-7; TRBD2 matches 8 bases. This CDR3 has 15 amino acids. From germline, CDR1 is MDHEN and CDR2 SYDVKM. With V trimmed by 5 bases and J by 3 bases, 9 bases remained unmatched. CDR3 DNA sequence: TGTGCCAGCAGTGTCACCGGGACTAGTTTCTACGAGCAGTACTTC. This gives the protein CASSVTGTSFYEQYF.

The gene calls are TRBV19 and TRBJ1-4, with D unclear. CDR1 is LNHDA and CDR2 is SQIVND in the germline V gene (reference sequence). V was shortened by 7 bases and J by 4 bases, with 13 bases between the two germline ends. This CDR3 has 14 amino acids. CDR3: CASKNELSNEKLFF. CDR3 bases: TGTGCCAGTAAAAATGAACTGAGTAATGAAAAACTGTTTTTT.

The rearrangement uses TRBV5-4 and TRBJ1-1; D possibly corresponds to TRBD1 (5 bases). Trimming removed 3 bases from V and 6 bases from J, with 24 bases in between. CDR3 length: 17 residues. Germline CDR1 is SGHNT and CDR2 is YYREEE (reference sequence). CDR3 loop: CASSSPLEREGEAEAFF. CDR3 in DNA: TGTGCCAGCAGCTCCCCCCTTGAAAGGGAAGGGGAGGCTGAAGCTTTCTTT.

This sequence joins TRBV10-3 and TRBJ2-7, with 12 bases aligning to TRBD1. V lost 5 bases to trimming and J lost 5 bases; unmatched junction nucleotides: 4. CDR3 size: 14 residues. Germline V gene data show CDR1 as ENHRY and CDR2 as SYGVKD. CDR3 DNA sequence: TGTGCCATCAGTCCGGGACAGGGGGCACACGAGCAGTACTTC. Encoded protein: CAISPGQGAHEQYF.

The rearrangement joins TRBV5-1 to TRBJ2-2; D gene uncertain. The CDR3 length is 15 residues. The V and J ends lost 4 bases and 0 bases respectively, with 10 bases between them. Germline V lookup: CDR1 SGHRS, CDR2 YFSETQ. The CDR3 nucleotides read TGCGCCAGCAGCCTAGTGGTGTCGAACACCGGGGAGCTGTTTTTT. It translates to CASSLVVSNTGELFF.